This T cell receptor beta chain appears in the sequencing data of a study of long-term antiretroviral therapy in people with HIV. The assay, immunoSEQ v3.0, was run at survey level. Libraries were prepared by immunoSEQ multiplex PCR; TCRdb keeps only in-frame clonotypes and omits some of them. The sample has about 26,000 clones, under 90% seen once. This clone has a handful of counts. From germline, CDR1 is LGHNA and CDR2 YSLEER. This CDR3 is 16 amino acids long. V dropped 2 bases and J dropped 8; count of bases not matched to a gene: 9. V is TRBV4-3 and J is TRBJ2-1; 10 positions match TRBD1. This TCR was recovered from a middle-aged man with HIV. This specimen consisted of unsorted PBMCs, obtained 4.8 to 5 years after starting antiretroviral therapy. The CDR3 DNA follows: TGCGCCAGCAGCCAATGGGGTGGGACAGGGGTGGATGAGCAGTTCTTC. Encoded protein: CASSQWGGTGVDEQFF.